Listed here are 19 T cell receptor beta chains from one sample, sequenced in a study of post-analysis software for immune sequencing data. General study points: Patients had higher frequencies than controls of roughly five TRBV segments, including TRBV5-6, TRBV5-1 and TRBV20-1.

Incorporated into the TCR beta cDNA libraries were unique molecular identifiers, which served to reduce PCR and sequencing biases. TCRdb reanalysed the PCR reads using MiXCR and keeps one entry per CDR3 protein. The sample holds fewer than 900,000 distinct CDR3 sequences, around 45% seen once. These receptors' antigens are unknown. Material for sequencing was blood. These receptors originate from a girl aged 10 to 17 with multiple sclerosis.

Concerning this clonotype itself: Its ends do not fully match the called genes, so a read error is possible. This chain uses TRBV20-1 with TRBJ2-1, with 10 bases fitting TRBD2. This CDR3 has 18 amino acids. The V gene's germline CDR1 is DFQATT and CDR2 SNEGSKA (reference sequence). The CDR3 DNA reads TGCAGTGCGAGAGACGACTATAGACTAGCGGGCTCCTACAATGAGCAGTTCTTC. Translated: CSARDDYRLAGSYNEQFF.

V usage is TRBV29-1 and J usage is TRBJ2-1; perhaps TRBD2 as D (6 bases). V was clipped by 0 bases and J by 0 bases, with 9 bases between them. Germline V lookup: CDR1 SQVTM, CDR2 ANQGSEA. CDR3 length: 15 amino acids. The CDR3 DNA reads as TGCAGCGTTGAAGAATCCGGGAGCTCCTACAATGAGCAGTTCTTC. Translation: CSVEESGSSYNEQFF.

This clonotype was counted a single time. A read error may produce the germline difference seen at one junction end. The CDR3 bases are TGTGCCAGCAGCAAGGCCGCCCTCCTGGCCAAATACATTCAGTACTTC. Amino acids: CASSKAALLAKYIQYF. The chain links TRBV7-9 to TRBJ2-4; D not resolved. This CDR3 has 16 amino acids. Germline CDR1 is SEHNR and CDR2 is FQNEAQ (reference sequence).

This chain connects TRBV19 to TRBJ1-2; 7 nucleotides align to TRBD1. Germline trimming cut 3 bases from V and 12 bases from J; bases unmatched to any gene: 7. This CDR3 region has 12 residues. Germline CDR1 reads LNHDA; CDR2 reads SQIVND (reference sequence). CDR3 residues: CASSMRGTENTF. The CDR3 coding sequence is TGTGCCAGTAGTATGCGCGGGACAGAGAACACCTTC.

In this sample, this clonotype turned up a few times. The chain combines TRBV5-1 with TRBJ1-2; D is unclear. Germline V CDR1 and CDR2: SGHRS, YFSETQ. V lost 4 bases, J lost 4 bases, and 11 bases lay in between. The CDR3 is 13 amino acids. The DNA for the CDR3 is TGCGCCAGCAGCCCAGAGTACTCCTATGGCTACACCTTC. This translates into CASSPEYSYGYTF.

In this sample, this clonotype turned up a few times. The chain is built from TRBV7-2 and TRBJ2-3; TRBD2 aligns across 7 bases. Unmatched junction bases numbered 15, after V lost 7 bases and J lost 5 bases. The CDR3 runs to 16 residues. CDR1 is SGHTA, CDR2 FQGNSA, per germline. CDR3: CASTRSMAGRGDTQYF. CDR3 nucleotide sequence: TGTGCCAGCACCCGGTCGATGGCGGGGAGGGGAGATACGCAGTATTTT.

The J gene is TRBJ1-6, the V gene TRBV5-1; D remains ambiguous. The V end lost 4 bases, the J end lost 8 bases, and 13 bases lay between the germline ends. This CDR3 comprises 14 residues. CDR1 and CDR2 from the germline V gene are SGHRS and YFSETQ. In nucleotides, the CDR3 is TGCGCCAGCAGCCGGGTCCTTAAGGATTCACCCCTCCACTTT. It encodes CASSRVLKDSPLHF.

This clonotype came up a few times. This chain links TRBV12-3 or TRBV12-4 with TRBJ2-3; tentative D call: TRBD1 (6 bases). The CDR3 is 16 amino acids. The germline V and J ends were trimmed by 5 bases and 3 bases, with 18 bases remaining between them. The chain's CDR3 is CASSPPSQGRTDTQYF. In nucleotides, the CDR3 is TGTGCCAGCAGTCCGCCCTCACAGGGTAGGACAGATACGCAGTATTTT.

This clonotype turned up a few times. This chain connects TRBV11-1 to TRBJ2-1, with 10 bases lining up with TRBD2. Per germline, CDR1 SGHAT and CDR2 FQDESV (reference sequence). The CDR3 totals 15 residues. With V trimmed by 5 bases and J by 3 bases, 4 bases remained unmatched. For the CDR3, the DNA is TGTGCCAGCAGCCAACTAGCGGGGTTCTACAATGAGCAGTTCTTC. Translating it yields CASSQLAGFYNEQFF.

The rearrangement joins TRBV7-2 to TRBJ2-7; 8 nucleotides line up with TRBD1. Germline CDR1 and CDR2: SGHTA and FQGNSA. V dropped 5 bases and J dropped 5; count of bases not matched to a gene: 2. There are 12 residues in the CDR3. This chain's CDR3 is CASSVDRDEQYF. The CDR3 nucleotides read TGTGCCAGCAGCGTGGACAGGGACGAGCAGTACTTC.

The rearrangement links TRBV27 to TRBJ2-7, with D tentatively TRBD1 or TRBD2 (7 bases each). This CDR3 contains 17 residues. Trimming left V 3 bases short and J 2 bases short, with 20 bases between. CDR1 and CDR2 (germline): MNHEY, SMNVEV (reference sequence). The CDR3: CASSFRGTIPGPYEQYF. The CDR3 nucleotides are TGTGCCAGCAGTTTCAGGGGGACTATTCCTGGCCCCTACGAGCAGTACTTC.

The CDR3 nucleotides read TGCAGCGTTCCCGGGACGGACCTCTCTGGGGCCAACGTCCTGACTTTC. It codes for CSVPGTDLSGANVLTF. The chain has TRBV29-1 and TRBJ2-6; D might be TRBD1 or TRBD2, each matching 5 bases. In germline, CDR1 is SQVTM, CDR2 ANQGSEA. This CDR3 is built from 16 residues. Trimming took off 5 bases at V and 0 bases at J, with 14 bases between the two ends. Together with reference TRBV29-1 and TRBJ2-6, the CDR3 gives the full variable domain: SAVISQKPSRDICQRGTSLTIQCQVDSQVTMMFWYRQQPGQSLTLIATANQGSEATYESGFVIDKFPISRPNLTFSTLTVSNMSPEDSSIYLCSVPGTDLSGANVLTFGAGSRLTVL.

The gene calls are TRBV6-1 and TRBJ1-2, with D maybe TRBD1 (5 bases). Looked up from germline, CDR1 is MNHNS and CDR2 is SASEGT. Trimming cost V 8 bases and J 0 bases, with 13 bases left between them. The CDR3 is 14 residues long. The CDR3 DNA follows: TGTGCCAGCGTCCGGGGGACCACTAACTATGGCTACACCTTC. Protein product: CASVRGTTNYGYTF.

V and J are TRBV20-1 and TRBJ2-3; 10 bases agree with TRBD2. V lost 6 bases to trimming and J lost 3 bases; unmatched junction nucleotides: 3. The CDR3 is 13 residues long. Germline loops: CDR1 DFQATT, CDR2 SNEGSKA (reference sequence). CDR3 coding DNA: TGCAGTGCCTTACTAGCGGGGACAGATACGCAGTATTTT. This codes for CSALLAGTDTQYF.

The chain carries TRBV6-5 and TRBJ2-2, with TRBD1 matching 8 bases. Germline-derived CDR1 and CDR2 are MNHEY and SVGAGI. Trimming removed 6 bases from V and 4 bases from J; junction bases left unmatched: 7. The CDR3 totals 15 residues. CDR3 DNA sequence: TGTGCCAGCAGAACGACAGGGGTCGGCACCGGGGAGCTGTTTTTT. This translates into CASRTTGVGTGELFF.

There are a few counts of this clonotype. The chain employs TRBV12-3 or TRBV12-4 and TRBJ2-1; TRBD2 is a possible D gene (5 bases). CDR3 length: 15 amino acids. V lost 6 bases and J lost 7, with 19 bases in between. The CDR3 DNA follows: TGTGCCAGCAGCCCCGGAGGAAGCCCGAAGAATGAGCAGTTCTTC. It specifies CASSPGGSPKNEQFF.

This clonotype was detected only a few times. The chain links TRBV12-3 or TRBV12-4 to TRBJ2-5; D not certain. Trimming took off 0 bases at V and 3 bases at J, with 17 bases between the two ends. The CDR3 is 17 residues long. The CDR3 sequence: CASSLALGLERKETQYF. CDR3 DNA sequence: TGTGCCAGCAGTTTAGCGCTCGGGCTGGAGAGAAAAGAGACCCAGTACTTC.

There are a few counts of this clonotype. This rearrangement joins TRBV29-1 to TRBJ2-7, with 7 bases aligning to TRBD2. The length of the CDR3 is 16 residues. Looked up from germline, CDR1 is SQVTM and CDR2 is ANQGSEA. With 7 bases clipped from V and 3 bases from J, the junction kept 18 bases outside the gene matches. CDR3: CSALGVNSASGYEQYF. As DNA, the CDR3 is TGCAGCGCTCTGGGCGTCAACTCGGCTAGCGGCTACGAGCAGTACTTC.

J is TRBJ2-1 and V is TRBV5-6; 10 bases are a match to TRBD1. The CDR3 spans 21 residues. With 0 bases clipped from V and 0 bases from J, the junction kept 15 bases outside the gene matches. Germline values: CDR1 SGHDT, CDR2 YYEEEE. CDR3 sequence reads: CASSLDWDRGREVTSYNEQFF. The CDR3 nucleotides read TGTGCCAGCAGCTTGGACTGGGACAGGGGCCGAGAAGTCACCTCCTACAATGAGCAGTTCTTC. The full variable domain, its missing parts supplied by reference TRBV5-6 and TRBJ2-1, is DAGVTQSPTHLIKTRGQQVTLRCSPKSGHDTVSWYQQALGQGPQFIFQYYEEEERQRGNFPDRFSGHQFPNYSSELNVNALLLGDSALYLCASSLDWDRGREVTSYNEQFFGPGTRLTVL.